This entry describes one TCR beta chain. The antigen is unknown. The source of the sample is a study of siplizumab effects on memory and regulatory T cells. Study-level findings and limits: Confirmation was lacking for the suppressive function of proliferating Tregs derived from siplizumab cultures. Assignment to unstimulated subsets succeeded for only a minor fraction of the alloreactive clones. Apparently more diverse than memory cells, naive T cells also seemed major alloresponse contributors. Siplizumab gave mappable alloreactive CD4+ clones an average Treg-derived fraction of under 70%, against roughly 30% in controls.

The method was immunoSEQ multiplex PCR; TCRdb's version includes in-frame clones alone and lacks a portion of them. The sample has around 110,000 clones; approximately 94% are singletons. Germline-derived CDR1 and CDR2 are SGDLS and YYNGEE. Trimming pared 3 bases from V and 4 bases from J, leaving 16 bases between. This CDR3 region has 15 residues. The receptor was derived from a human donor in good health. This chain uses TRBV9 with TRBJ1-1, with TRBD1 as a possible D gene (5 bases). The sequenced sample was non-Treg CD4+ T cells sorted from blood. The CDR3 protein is CASSGTGLAGTEAFF. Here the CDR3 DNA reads TGTGCCAGCAGCGGTACAGGCTTGGCTGGCACTGAAGCTTTCTTT.